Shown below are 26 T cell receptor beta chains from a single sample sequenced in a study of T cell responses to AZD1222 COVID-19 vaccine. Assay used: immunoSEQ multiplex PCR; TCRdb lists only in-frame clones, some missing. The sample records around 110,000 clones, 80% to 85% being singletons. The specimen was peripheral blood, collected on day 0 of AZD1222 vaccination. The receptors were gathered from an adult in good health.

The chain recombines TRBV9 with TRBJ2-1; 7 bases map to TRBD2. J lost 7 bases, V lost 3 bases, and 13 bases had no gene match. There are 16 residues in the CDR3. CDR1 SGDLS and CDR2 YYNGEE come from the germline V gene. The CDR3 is CASSASGGSLRNEQFF. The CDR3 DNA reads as TGTGCCAGCAGCGCTAGTGGCGGGAGCTTGCGGAATGAGCAGTTCTTC.

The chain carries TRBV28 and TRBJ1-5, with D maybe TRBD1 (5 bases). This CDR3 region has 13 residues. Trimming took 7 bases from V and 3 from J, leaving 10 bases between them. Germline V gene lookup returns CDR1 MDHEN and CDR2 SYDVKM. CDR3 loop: CASKDRNNQPQHF. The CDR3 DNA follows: TGTGCCAGCAAAGACAGAAACAATCAGCCCCAGCATTTT.

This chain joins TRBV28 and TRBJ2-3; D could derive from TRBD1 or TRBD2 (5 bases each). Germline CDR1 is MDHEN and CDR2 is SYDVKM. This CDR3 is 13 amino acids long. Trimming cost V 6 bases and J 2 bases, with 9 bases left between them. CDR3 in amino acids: CASRLGATDTQYF. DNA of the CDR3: TGTGCCAGCAGACTCGGGGCCACAGATACGCAGTATTTT.

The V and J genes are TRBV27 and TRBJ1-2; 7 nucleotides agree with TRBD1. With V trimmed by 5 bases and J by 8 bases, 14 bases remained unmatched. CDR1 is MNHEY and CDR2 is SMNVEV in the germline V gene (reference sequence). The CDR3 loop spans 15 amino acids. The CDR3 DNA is TGTGCCAGCAGTCCGACACAGGGGCATTTAGGGGGCTACACCTTC. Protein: CASSPTQGHLGGYTF.

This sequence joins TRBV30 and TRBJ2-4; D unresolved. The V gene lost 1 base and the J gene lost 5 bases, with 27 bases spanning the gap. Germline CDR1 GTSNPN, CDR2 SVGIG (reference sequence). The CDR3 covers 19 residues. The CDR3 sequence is CAWSAPTRRGNNSQNIQYF. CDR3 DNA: TGTGCCTGGAGTGCCCCGACTCGCCGTGGGAATAACAGCCAAAACATTCAGTACTTC. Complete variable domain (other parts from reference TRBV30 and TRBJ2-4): SQTIHQWPATLVQPVGSPLSLECTVEGTSNPNLYWYRQAAGRGLQLLFYSVGIGQISSEVPQNLSASRPQDRQFILSSKKLLLSDSGFYLCAWSAPTRRGNNSQNIQYFGAGTRLSVL.

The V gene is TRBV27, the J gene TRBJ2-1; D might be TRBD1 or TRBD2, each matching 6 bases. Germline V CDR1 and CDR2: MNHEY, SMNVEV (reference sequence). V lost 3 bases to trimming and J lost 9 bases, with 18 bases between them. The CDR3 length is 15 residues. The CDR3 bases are TGTGCCAGCAGTTTCCGGGGGCGGCCGCGGGGTGAGCAGTTCTTC. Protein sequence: CASSFRGRPRGEQFF.

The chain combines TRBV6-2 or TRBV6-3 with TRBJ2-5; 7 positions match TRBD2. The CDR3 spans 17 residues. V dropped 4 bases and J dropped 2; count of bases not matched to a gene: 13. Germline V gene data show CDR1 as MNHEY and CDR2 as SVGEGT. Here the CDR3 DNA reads TGTGCCAGCAGTTGGGGGGGGGTGGCCGGTCTTCAAGAGACCCAGTACTTC. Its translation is CASSWGGVAGLQETQYF.

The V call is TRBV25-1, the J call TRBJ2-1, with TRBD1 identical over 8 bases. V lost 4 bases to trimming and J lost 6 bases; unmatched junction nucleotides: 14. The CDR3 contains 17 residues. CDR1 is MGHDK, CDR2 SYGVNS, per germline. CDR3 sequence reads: CASSGWWNRQGSNEQFF. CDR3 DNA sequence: TGTGCCAGCAGTGGTTGGTGGAACAGACAGGGGTCCAATGAGCAGTTCTTC.

The CDR3 DNA is TGTGCCAGCAGTCGGCGGCCAGGCTATGGCTACACCTTC. Translating gives CASSRRPGYGYTF. The chain links TRBV27 to TRBJ1-2, with D unclear. The CDR3 spans 13 residues. Germline V gene lookup returns CDR1 MNHEY and CDR2 SMNVEV (reference sequence). V lost 5 bases and J 4 bases, leaving 11 bases between the germline ends.

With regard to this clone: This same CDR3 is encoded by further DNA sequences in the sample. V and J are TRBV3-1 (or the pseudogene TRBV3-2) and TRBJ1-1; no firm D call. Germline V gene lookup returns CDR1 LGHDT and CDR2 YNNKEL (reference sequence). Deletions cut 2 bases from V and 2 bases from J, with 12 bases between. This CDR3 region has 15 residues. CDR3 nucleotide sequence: TGTGCCAGCAGCCAACGCGGTTCCGGTAACACTGAAGCTTTCTTT. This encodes CASSQRGSGNTEAFF.

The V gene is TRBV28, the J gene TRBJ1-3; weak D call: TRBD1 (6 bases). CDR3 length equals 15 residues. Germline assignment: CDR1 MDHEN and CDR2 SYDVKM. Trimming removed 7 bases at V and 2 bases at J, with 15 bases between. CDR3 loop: CASTPNREAGNTIYF. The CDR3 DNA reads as TGTGCCAGCACCCCGAACAGGGAGGCTGGAAACACCATATATTTT. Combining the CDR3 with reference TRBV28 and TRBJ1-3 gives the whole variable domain DVKVTQSSRYLVKRTGEKVFLECVQDMDHENMFWYRQDPGLGLRLIYFSYDVKMKEKGDIPEGYSVSREKKERFSLILESASTNQTSMYLCASTPNREAGNTIYFGEGSWLTVV.

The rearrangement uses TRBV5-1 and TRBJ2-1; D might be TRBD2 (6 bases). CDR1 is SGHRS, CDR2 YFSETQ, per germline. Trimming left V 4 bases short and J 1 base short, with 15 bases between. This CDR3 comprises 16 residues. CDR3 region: CASSPGGGVSYNEQFF. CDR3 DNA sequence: TGCGCCAGCAGCCCCGGCGGCGGGGTTTCCTACAATGAGCAGTTCTTC.

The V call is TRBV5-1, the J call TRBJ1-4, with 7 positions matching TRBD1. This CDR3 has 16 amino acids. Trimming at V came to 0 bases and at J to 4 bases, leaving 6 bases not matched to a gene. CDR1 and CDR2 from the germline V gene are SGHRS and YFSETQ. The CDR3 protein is CASSLATNRGNEKLFF. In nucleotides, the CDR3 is TGCGCCAGCAGCTTGGCCACCAACAGGGGTAATGAAAAACTGTTTTTT.

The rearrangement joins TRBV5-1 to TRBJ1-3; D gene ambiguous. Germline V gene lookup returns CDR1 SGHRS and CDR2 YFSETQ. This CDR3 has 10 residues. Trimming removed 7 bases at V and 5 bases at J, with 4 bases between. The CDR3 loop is CASRRNTIYF. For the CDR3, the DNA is TGCGCCAGCCGAAGAAACACCATATATTTT. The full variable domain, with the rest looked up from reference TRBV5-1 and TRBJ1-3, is KAGVTQTPRYLIKTRGQQVTLSCSPISGHRSVSWYQQTPGQGLQFLFEYFSETQRNKGNFPGRFSGRQFSNSRSEMNVSTLELGDSALYLCASRRNTIYFGEGSWLTVV.

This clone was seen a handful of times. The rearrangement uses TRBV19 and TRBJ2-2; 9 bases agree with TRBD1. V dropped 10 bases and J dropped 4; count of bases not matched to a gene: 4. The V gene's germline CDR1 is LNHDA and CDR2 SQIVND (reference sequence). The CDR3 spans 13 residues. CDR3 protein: CAIGDRVTGELFF. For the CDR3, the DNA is TGTGCCATTGGGGACAGGGTCACCGGGGAGCTGTTTTTT.

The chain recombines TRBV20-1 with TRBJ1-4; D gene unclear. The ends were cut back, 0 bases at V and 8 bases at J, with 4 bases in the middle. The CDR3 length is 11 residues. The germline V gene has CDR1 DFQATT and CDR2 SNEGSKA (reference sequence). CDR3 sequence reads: CSARDREKLFF. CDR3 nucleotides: TGCAGTGCTAGAGATAGGGAAAAACTGTTTTTT.

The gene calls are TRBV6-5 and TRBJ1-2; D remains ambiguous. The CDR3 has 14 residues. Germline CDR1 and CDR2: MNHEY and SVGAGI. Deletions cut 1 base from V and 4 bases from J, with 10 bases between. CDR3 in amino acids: CASSYYSVGYGYTF. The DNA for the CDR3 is TGTGCCAGCAGTTACTACAGCGTCGGCTATGGCTACACCTTC.

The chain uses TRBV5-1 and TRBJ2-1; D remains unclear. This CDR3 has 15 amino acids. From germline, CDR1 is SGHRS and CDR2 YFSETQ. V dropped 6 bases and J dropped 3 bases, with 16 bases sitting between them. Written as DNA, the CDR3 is TGCGCCAGCAAAGAGTCCCGCACCTACTACAATGAGCAGTTCTTC. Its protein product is CASKESRTYYNEQFF.

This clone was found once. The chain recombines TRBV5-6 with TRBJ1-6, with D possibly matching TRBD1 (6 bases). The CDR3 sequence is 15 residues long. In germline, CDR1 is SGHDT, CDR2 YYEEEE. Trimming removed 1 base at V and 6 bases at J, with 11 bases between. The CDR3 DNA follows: TGTGCCAGCAGCTTGACAGGGTGGGTTAATTCACCCCTCCACTTT. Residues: CASSLTGWVNSPLHF. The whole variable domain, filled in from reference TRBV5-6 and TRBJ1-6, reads DAGVTQSPTHLIKTRGQQVTLRCSPKSGHDTVSWYQQALGQGPQFIFQYYEEEERQRGNFPDRFSGHQFPNYSSELNVNALLLGDSALYLCASSLTGWVNSPLHFGNGTRLTVT.

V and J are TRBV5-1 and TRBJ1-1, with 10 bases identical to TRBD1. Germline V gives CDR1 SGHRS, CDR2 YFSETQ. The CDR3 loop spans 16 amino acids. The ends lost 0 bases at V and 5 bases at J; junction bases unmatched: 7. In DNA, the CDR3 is TGCGCCAGCAGCTTGGCCCTGACAGGGGGCAGGACTGAAGCTTTCTTT. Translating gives CASSLALTGGRTEAFF.

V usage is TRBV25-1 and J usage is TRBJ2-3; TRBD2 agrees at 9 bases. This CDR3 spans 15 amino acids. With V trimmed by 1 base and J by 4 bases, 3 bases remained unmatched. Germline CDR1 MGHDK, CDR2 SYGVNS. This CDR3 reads CASSELAGVADTQYF. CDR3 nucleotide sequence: TGTGCCAGCAGTGAATTAGCGGGAGTGGCAGATACGCAGTATTTT.

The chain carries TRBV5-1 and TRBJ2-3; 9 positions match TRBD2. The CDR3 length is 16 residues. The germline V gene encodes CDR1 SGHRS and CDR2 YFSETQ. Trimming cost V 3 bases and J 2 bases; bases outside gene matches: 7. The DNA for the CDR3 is TGCGCCAGCAGCTCTGTAGCGGGAGAGCTCACAGATACGCAGTATTTT. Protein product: CASSSVAGELTDTQYF.

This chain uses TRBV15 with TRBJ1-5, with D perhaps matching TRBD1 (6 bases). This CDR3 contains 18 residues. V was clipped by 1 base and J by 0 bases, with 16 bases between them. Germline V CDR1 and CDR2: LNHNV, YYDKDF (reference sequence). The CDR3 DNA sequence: TGTGCCACCAGCAGAGGCAGGGGCAGCTTCTATAGCAATCAGCCCCAGCATTTT. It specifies CATSRGRGSFYSNQPQHF.

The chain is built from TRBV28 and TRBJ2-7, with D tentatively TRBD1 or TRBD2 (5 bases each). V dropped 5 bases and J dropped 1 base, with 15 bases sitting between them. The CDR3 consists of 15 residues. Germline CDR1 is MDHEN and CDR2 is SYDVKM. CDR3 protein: CASSTGTANSYEQYF. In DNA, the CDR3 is TGTGCCAGCAGTACCGGGACGGCCAATTCCTACGAGCAGTACTTC.

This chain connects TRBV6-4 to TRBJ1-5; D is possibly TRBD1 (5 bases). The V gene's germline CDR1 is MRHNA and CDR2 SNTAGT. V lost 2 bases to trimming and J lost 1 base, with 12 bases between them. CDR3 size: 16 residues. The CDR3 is CASSDGGAGSNQPQHF. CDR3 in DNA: TGTGCCAGCAGTGACGGAGGGGCGGGGAGCAATCAGCCCCAGCATTTT.

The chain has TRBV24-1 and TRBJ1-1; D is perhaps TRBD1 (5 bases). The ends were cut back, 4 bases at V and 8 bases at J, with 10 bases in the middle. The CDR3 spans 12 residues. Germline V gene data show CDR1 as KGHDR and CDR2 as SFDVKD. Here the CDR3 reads CATSDPGTEAFF. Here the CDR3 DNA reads TGTGCCACCAGTGACCCCGGGACCGAAGCTTTCTTT.